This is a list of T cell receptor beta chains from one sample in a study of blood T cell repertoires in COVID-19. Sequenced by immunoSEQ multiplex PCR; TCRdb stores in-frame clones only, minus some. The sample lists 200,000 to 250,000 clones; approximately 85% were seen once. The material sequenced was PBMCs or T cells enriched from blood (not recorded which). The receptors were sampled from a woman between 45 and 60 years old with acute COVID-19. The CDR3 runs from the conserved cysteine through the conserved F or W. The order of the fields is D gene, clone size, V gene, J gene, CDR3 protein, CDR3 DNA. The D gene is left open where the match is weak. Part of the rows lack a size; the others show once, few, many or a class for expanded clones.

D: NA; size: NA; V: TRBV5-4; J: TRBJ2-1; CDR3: CASSQPGERSYNEQFF; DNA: TGTGCCAGCAGCCAGCCGGGAGAGCGCTCCTACAATGAGCAGTTCTTC
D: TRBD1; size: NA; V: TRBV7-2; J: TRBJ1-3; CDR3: CASSLEPGQEYGNTIYF; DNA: TGTGCCAGCAGCTTAGAACCGGGACAGGAGTATGGAAACACCATATATTTT
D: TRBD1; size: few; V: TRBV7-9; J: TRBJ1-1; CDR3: CASSSGQGVGNTEAFF; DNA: TGTGCCAGCAGCTCGGGACAGGGGGTTGGGAACACTGAAGCTTTCTTT
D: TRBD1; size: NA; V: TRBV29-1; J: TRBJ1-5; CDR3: CSVVWDRGSRGNQPQHF; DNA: TGCAGCGTTGTGTGGGACAGGGGATCGAGAGGCAATCAGCCCCAGCATTTT
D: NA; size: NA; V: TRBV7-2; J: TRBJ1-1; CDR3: CASSSPAGKKAFF; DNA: TGTGCCAGCAGCTCCCCTGCAGGGAAAAAAGCTTTCTTT
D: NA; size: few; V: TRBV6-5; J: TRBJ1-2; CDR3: CASRVDTNYGYTF; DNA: TGTGCCAGCAGGGTTGATACAAACTATGGCTACACCTTC
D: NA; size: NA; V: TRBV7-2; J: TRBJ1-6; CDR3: CASSTFRGGENSPLHF; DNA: TGTGCCAGCAGCACCTTCCGGGGGGGGGAGAATTCACCCCTCCACTTT
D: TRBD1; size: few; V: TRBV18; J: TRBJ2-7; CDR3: CASSPRDSTPHEQYF; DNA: TGTGCCAGCTCACCCCGGGACAGTACACCCCACGAGCAGTACTTC
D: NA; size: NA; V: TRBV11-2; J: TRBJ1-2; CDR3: CASSEVGYGYTF; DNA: TGTGCCAGCAGCGAAGTCGGCTATGGCTACACCTTC
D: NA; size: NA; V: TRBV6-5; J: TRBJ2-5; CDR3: CASSYSSETQYF; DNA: TGTGCCAGCAGTTATTCGAGTGAGACCCAGTACTTC
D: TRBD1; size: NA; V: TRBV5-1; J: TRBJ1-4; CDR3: CASSLEDRANEKLFF; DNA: TGCGCCAGCAGCTTGGAGGACAGGGCTAATGAAAAACTGTTTTTT
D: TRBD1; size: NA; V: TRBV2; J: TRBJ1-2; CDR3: CASSPGQGAYGYTF; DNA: TGTGCCAGCAGTCCGGGACAGGGGGCCTATGGCTACACCTTC